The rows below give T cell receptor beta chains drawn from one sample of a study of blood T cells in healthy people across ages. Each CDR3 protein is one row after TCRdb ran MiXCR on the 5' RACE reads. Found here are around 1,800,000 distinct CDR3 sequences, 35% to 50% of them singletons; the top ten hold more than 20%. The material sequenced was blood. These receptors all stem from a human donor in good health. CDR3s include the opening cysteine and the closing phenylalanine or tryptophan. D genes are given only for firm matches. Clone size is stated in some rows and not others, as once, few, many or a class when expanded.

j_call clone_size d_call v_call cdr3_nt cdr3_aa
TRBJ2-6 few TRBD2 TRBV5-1 TGCGCCAGCAGCCTGCGACTAGCGGGGAGTGTTGGTTCTGGGGCCAACGTCCTGACTTTC CASSLRLAGSVGSGANVLTF
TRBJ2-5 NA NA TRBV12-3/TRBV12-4 TGTACCAGCAGTAGCCCGGGACAACTCGGAAGGGAGACCCAGTACTTC CTSSSPGQLGRETQYF
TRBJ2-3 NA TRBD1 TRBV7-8 TGTGCCAGCAGCGCCCCCCAGGGACAGAGGTCGGATACGCAGTATTTT CASSAPQGQRSDTQYF
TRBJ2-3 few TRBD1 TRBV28 TGTGCCAGCAGCTCCGCCGGACAGGCCGGCACAGATACGCAGTATTTT CASSSAGQAGTDTQYF
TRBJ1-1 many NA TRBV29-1 TGCAGCGTTCTAAATAGAGCTGAAGCTTTCTTT CSVLNRAEAFF
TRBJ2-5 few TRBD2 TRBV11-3 TGTGCCAGCAGCGCCGGGACTAGCGGGGGGGTCCGGGAGACCCAGTACTTC CASSAGTSGGVRETQYF
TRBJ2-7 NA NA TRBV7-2 TGTGCCAGCAGCTATAAGGGTGGCGAGCAGTACTTC CASSYKGGEQYF
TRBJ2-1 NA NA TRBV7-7 TGTGCTAGCTTTACCAATGAGCAGTTCTTC CASFTNEQFF
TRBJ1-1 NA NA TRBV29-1 TGCAGCGTTGAGGGGGACGGGGACACTGAAGCTTTCTTT CSVEGDGDTEAFF
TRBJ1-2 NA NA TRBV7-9 TGTGCCAGCAGCTCATCGGAGAACTATGGCTACACCTTC CASSSSENYGYTF
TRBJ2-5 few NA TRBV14 TGTGCCAGCAGCCAGGAACTCACACGAGACTTCGACAATGAGCAGTACTTC CASSQELTRDFDNEQYF
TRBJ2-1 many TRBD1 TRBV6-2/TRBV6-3 TGTGCCAGCAGTCCCGGACAGGGGGCGAGTAATGAGCAGTTCTTC CASSPGQGASNEQFF
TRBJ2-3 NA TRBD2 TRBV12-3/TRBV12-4 TGTGCCAGCAGTTTAAGGGTAGCGGGGGCCACAGATACGCAGTATTTT CASSLRVAGATDTQYF
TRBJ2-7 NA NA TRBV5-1 TGCGCCAGCAGCTCACAGGGTTCCGGGTCCTACGAGCAGTACTTC CASSSQGSGSYEQYF
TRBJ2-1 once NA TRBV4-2 TGTGCCAGCAGCCAACCCGGGAACGACCCTCTGGATGAGCAGTTCTTC CASSQPGNDPLDEQFF
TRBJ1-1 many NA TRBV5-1 TGTGCCAGCAGCTCGACAGGGAACACTGAAGCTTTCTTT CASSSTGNTEAFF
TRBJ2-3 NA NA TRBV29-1 TGCAGCGTTGGGAGGGAAGTCACAGATACGCAGTATTTT CSVGREVTDTQYF
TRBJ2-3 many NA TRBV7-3 TGCGCCAGCAGCCTGCACGGCACAGATACGCAGTATTTT CASSLHGTDTQYF